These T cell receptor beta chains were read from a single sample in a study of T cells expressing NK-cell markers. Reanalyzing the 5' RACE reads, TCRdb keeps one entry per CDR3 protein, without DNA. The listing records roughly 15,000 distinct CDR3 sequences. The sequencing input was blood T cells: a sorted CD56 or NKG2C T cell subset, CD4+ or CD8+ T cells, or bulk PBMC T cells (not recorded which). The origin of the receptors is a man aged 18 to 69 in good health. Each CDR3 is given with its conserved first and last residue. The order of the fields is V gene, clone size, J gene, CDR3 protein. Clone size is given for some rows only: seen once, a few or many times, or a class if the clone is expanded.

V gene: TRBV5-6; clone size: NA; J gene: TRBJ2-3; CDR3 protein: CASSLDQGFADTQYF
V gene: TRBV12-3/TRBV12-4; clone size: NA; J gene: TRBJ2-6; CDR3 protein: CASSIPLGGANVLTF
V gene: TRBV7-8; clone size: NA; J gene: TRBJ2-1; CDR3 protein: CASSQPERRESSYNEQFF
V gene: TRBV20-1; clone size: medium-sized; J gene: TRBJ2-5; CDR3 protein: CSARKPGGETQYF
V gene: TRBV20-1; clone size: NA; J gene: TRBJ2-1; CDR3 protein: CSAGPLNFYNEQFF
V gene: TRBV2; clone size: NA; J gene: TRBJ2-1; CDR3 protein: CASSEFRTSGNNEQFF
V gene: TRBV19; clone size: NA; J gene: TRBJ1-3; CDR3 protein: CASSIGGVAGNTIYF
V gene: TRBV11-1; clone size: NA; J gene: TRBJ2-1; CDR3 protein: CASSLRGGGLSSYNEQFF
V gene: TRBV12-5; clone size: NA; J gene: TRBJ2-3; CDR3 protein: CASADGSVSTDTQYF
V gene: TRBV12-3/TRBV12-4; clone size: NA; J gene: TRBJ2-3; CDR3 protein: CASSPASGGNTDTQYF
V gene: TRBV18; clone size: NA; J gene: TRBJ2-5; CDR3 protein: CASSPLGGPETQYF
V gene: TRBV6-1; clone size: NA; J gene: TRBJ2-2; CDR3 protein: CASSSHSGRVYTGELFF
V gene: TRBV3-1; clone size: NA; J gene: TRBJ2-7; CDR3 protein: CASSQEASFTYEQYF
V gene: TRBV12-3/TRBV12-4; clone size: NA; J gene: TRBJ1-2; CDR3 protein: CASSPSGTVYGYTF
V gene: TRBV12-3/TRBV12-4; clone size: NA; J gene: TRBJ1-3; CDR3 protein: CASSQTPTGSGNTIYF
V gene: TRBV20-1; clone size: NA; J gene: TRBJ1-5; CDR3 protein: CSATHSTGSQPQHF
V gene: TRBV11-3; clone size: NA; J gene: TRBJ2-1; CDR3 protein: CASSPDFTYNEQFF
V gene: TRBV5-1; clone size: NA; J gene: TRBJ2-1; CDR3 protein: CASSLGQGQFF
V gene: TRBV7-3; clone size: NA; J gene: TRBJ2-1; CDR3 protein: CASSPGQGSLGEQFF
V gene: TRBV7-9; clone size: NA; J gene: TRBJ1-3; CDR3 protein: CASSLGTGNTIYF